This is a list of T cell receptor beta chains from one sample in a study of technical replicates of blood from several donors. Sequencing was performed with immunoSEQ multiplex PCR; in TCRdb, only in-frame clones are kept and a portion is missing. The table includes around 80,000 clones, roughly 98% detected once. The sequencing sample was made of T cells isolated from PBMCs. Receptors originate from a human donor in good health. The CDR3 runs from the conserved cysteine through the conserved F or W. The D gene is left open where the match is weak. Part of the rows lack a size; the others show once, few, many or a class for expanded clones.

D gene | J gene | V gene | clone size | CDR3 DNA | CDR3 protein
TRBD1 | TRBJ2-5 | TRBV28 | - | TGTGCCAGCAGTTTGAGGGACAGAATACAAGAGACCCAGTACTTC | CASSLRDRIQETQYF
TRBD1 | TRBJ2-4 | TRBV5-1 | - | TGCGCCAGCAGTCCCGACAGGGTCGGCGGCATTCAGTACTTC | CASSPDRVGGIQYF
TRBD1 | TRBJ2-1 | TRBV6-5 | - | TGTGCCAGCAGTCTGGACAGGGAACCTGGCAATGAGCAGTTCTTC | CASSLDREPGNEQFF
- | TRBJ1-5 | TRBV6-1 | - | TGTGCCAGCAGTGACAGGGAAAATCAGCCCCAGCATTTT | CASSDRENQPQHF
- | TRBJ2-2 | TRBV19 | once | TGTGCCAGTAGTATTCAGTACCTTCACACCGGGGAGCTGTTTTTT | CASSIQYLHTGELFF
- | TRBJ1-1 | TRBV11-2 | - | TGTGCCAGCAGCCAACTGAGGGAACCCACTGAAGCTTTCTTT | CASSQLREPTEAFF
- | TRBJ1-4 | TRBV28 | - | TGTGCCAGCAGTTCAGGGGTCCTCAATGAAAAACTGTTTTTT | CASSSGVLNEKLFF
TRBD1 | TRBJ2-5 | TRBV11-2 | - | TGTGCCAGCAGCTTAGACAGGGGGCAGACCCAGTACTTC | CASSLDRGQTQYF
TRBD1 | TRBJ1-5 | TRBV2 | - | TGTGCCAGCAGTGTCGGACAGGGAGGCGGTCAGCCCCAGCATTTT | CASSVGQGGGQPQHF
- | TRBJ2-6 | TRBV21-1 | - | TGTGCCAGCAGCATAATACTCGACAGGGGGCCTAGGGCATCTGGGGCCAACGTCCTGACTTTC | CASSIILDRGPRASGANVLTF
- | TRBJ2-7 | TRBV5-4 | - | TGTGCCAGCAGCTCCCCTAACAGGCCTAGCGACGAGCAGTACTTC | CASSSPNRPSDEQYF
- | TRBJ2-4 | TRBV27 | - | TGTGCCAGCAGTTCCTCGACTCACATTCAGTACTTC | CASSSSTHIQYF
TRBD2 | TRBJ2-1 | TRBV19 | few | TGTGCCAGTAGTATGGGACTAGCGGGTAACAATGAGCAGTTCTTC | CASSMGLAGNNEQFF
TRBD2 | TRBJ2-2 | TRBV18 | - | TGTGCCAGCTCAGTCCTTAGCGGGACGAACACCGGGGAGCTGTTTTTT | CASSVLSGTNTGELFF
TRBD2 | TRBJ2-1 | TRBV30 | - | TGTGCCTGGAGTTCCCTAGCGGACGAGCAGTTCTTC | CAWSSLADEQFF
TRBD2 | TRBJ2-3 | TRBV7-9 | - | TGTGCCAGCAGCTTAGCGCGCGGGAGCGGTACAGATACGCAGTATTTT | CASSLARGSGTDTQYF
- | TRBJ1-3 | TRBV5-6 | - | TGTGCCAGTAAAGACAGGAGCTCTGGAAACACCATATATTTT | CASKDRSSGNTIYF
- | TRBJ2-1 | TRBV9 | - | TGTGCCAGCAGCGTAGTCGATAGCTCCTACAATGAGCAGTTCTTC | CASSVVDSSYNEQFF
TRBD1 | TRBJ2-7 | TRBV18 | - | TGTGCCAGCTCACAGACAGGGTTCGAGCAGTACTTC | CASSQTGFEQYF